The present T cell receptor (beta chain) was sequenced within a study of blood T cells in healthy people across ages. Overall study results and limits: Observed TCR beta diversity per million T cells went down as age went up. This fall followed a roughly linear course with age.

Investigators took about 9.1 milliliters of peripheral blood from every donor. The ends were cut back, 2 bases at V and 2 bases at J, with 7 bases in the middle. This CDR3 is 12 amino acids long. CDR1 and CDR2 (germline): DFQATT, SNEGSKA (reference sequence). Regarding this clonotype: Its antigen remains unidentified.

Alongside a J-beta primer mix, a sample-barcoded 5' primer served in a second PCR lasting about 7 to 11 cycles. TCRdb reprocessed the 5' RACE reads via MiXCR and lists one record per CDR3 protein. The sample yields about 1.5 million distinct CDR3 sequences, roughly two fifths seen once. V and J are TRBV20-1 and TRBJ2-7; D call uncertain. This receptor was identified in a woman under 30 in good health. The sequenced sample consisted of blood. The CDR3 region is CSARNVPYEQYF. The CDR3, as DNA: TGCAGTGCTAGAAACGTACCCTACGAGCAGTACTTC.